This T cell receptor beta chain emerged from a study of vaccination and CD4 T cells after COVID-19. About the study: Overlapping peptides of the spike proteins of SARS-CoV-2, HCoV-NL63, HCoV-OC43 and HCoV-229E were used for cell stimulation.

Treatment noted: roughly 11-day PBMC culture with coronavirus spike peptide pools or control peptides (ViraFEST assay). ViraFEST relied on peptide pools to expand antigen-specific T cells; the TCRs were sequenced afterward. The CDR3 spans 13 residues. Germline trimming cut 7 bases from V and 5 bases from J; bases unmatched to any gene: 7. Germline CDR1 is MNHEY and CDR2 is SMNVEV (reference sequence). This clonotype was picked up a small number of times. No antigen is known for it. At the Johns Hopkins FTIC core, DNA taken from cultured CD4+ T cells was sequenced by way of the Oncomine TCR Beta short-read assay. Cultured CD4+ T cells were the source of extracted genomic DNA. TCRdb independently ran MiXCR on the PCR reads; one entry per CDR3 protein. The sample carries just under 20,000 distinct CDR3 sequences, around 50% recorded once.

This clonotype was sampled from a human donor who had recovered from COVID-19. Sequenced material: CD4+ T cells from blood, cultured in vitro. The rearrangement joins TRBV27 to TRBJ2-7; 8 positions agree with TRBD1. The CDR3 spells CASKDRVVDEQYF. The CDR3 region has the DNA TGTGCCAGCAAGGACAGGGTAGTCGACGAGCAGTACTTC.